A single sample is the source of the 8 T cell receptor beta chains below, sequenced in a study of blood T cell repertoires in COVID-19. Some clones are missing from TCRdb's copy, which holds only in-frame ones; the method was immunoSEQ multiplex PCR. The sample includes roughly 100,000 clones, approximately 87% of them seen just once. Sequenced material: peripheral blood. All receptors derive from a human donor in a cohort sampled during active or convalescent COVID-19.

This clone was counted a few times. DNA of the CDR3: TGTGCCAGCAGCTCAAGGGCAGGGAGGAACGAGCAGTACTTC. The encoded protein is CASSSRAGRNEQYF. The chain employs TRBV11-2 and TRBJ2-7; maybe TRBD2 (6 bases). The ends were cut back, 4 bases at V and 5 bases at J, with 15 bases in the middle. The germline V gene encodes CDR1 SGHAT and CDR2 FQNNGV. This CDR3 is 14 amino acids long.

This clone was found a few times. The chain uses TRBV28 and TRBJ1-4; tentative D call: TRBD1 (6 bases). The V gene lost 5 bases and the J gene lost 4 bases, with 17 bases spanning the gap. This CDR3 contains 16 residues. Germline V gene data show CDR1 as MDHEN and CDR2 as SYDVKM. DNA of the CDR3: TGTGCCAGCAGTCCCCCAAGGGAAGGGGGTAATGAAAAACTGTTTTTT. Translation gives CASSPPREGGNEKLFF.

This chain uses TRBV27 with TRBJ1-5; D is undetermined. Trimming removed 6 bases at V and 0 bases at J, with 9 bases between. The CDR3 length is 14 residues. Per the germline V gene, CDR1 is MNHEY and CDR2 is SMNVEV (reference sequence). The CDR3 coding sequence is TGTGCCAGCAGCCGCGCAGGTAGCAATCAGCCCCAGCATTTT. Translated, it gives CASSRAGSNQPQHF.

CDR3 loop: CASSLGLEVNYGYTF. DNA for the CDR3: TGTGCCAGCAGCTTGGGCCTAGAAGTCAACTATGGCTACACCTTC. V gene TRBV5-4 combines with J gene TRBJ1-2, with unresolved D. This CDR3 spans 15 amino acids. V was cut by 0 bases and J by 2 bases, with 11 bases left in between. Germline V gene lookup returns CDR1 SGHNT and CDR2 YYREEE (reference sequence).

This clone occurred once. The chain carries TRBV6-5 and TRBJ2-5; the D gene is possibly TRBD2 (5 bases). Trimming stripped 8 bases from V and 7 bases from J, with 11 bases between. The V gene's germline CDR1 is MNHEY and CDR2 SVGAGI. The CDR3 extends over 11 amino acids. CDR3 DNA sequence: TGTGCCAGCGGGAGTCACCTGACCCAGTACTTC. Translated, it gives CASGSHLTQYF.

The chain recombines TRBV5-1 with TRBJ2-3; 12 bases map to TRBD2. J gave up 4 bases and V 0 bases, and 9 bases lay outside the gene matches. CDR1 and CDR2 from the germline V gene are SGHRS and YFSETQ. This CDR3 is built from 18 residues. CDR3 protein: CASSLEASGGAWADTQYF. CDR3 nucleotide sequence: TGCGCCAGCAGCTTGGAGGCTAGCGGGGGGGCCTGGGCAGATACGCAGTATTTT.

This rearrangement joins TRBV7-3 to TRBJ1-3; possibly TRBD1 for D (5 bases). The CDR3 covers 16 residues. V gave up 5 bases and J gave up 2 bases, with 16 bases separating them. The V gene's germline CDR1 is SGHTA and CDR2 FQGTGA. CDR3 bases: TGTGCCAGCAGCGCCAACCCCTCAGGGACTGGAAACACCATATATTTT. Protein: CASSANPSGTGNTIYF.

The V and J genes are TRBV9 and TRBJ2-2, with 8 bases identical to TRBD2. The CDR3 runs 15 residues. Trimming cost V 3 bases and J 4 bases; bases outside gene matches: 5. Germline V gene sequence: CDR1 SGDLS, CDR2 YYNGEE. DNA of the CDR3: TGTGCCAGCAGCGGTAGCGGGGCGGGCACCGGGGAGCTGTTTTTT. Translation: CASSGSGAGTGELFF.